This entry is about one TCR beta chain. Its antigen is undetermined. With 4 bases removed from V and 7 bases from J, the gap between germline ends came to 14 bases. The CDR3 covers 13 residues. CDR1 is SGDLS and CDR2 is YYNGEE in the germline V gene. This sample was taken from a study of T cell responses to AZD1222 COVID-19 vaccine. Study-wide results and caveats: Of spike-specific TCRs, nearly half reportedly target regions left unmutated in variants. The breadth and depth of Spike-specific TCRs increased once two AZD1222 doses had been given.

The assay was immunoSEQ multiplex PCR, and TCRdb's table has in-frame clones only and misses some. The sample lists 100,000 to 150,000 clones, about 89% occurring once. The sample here was peripheral blood, taken on day 0 of AZD1222 vaccination. This sequence originates from an adult in good health. This rearrangement joins TRBV9 to TRBJ1-2; a possible D gene is TRBD1 (5 bases). The CDR3 coding sequence is TGTGCCAGCAGCCCCCGGGACTTCGCTGGCTACACCTTC. Its translation: CASSPRDFAGYTF.